This note documents a single TCR beta chain sequence. The sample belongs to a study of blood T cell repertoires in COVID-19. Overall study: There were acute and convalescent COVID-19 samples, and they came from the United States, Italy and Spain. Sources were T cells, B-cell-depleted T cells, or PBMCs; the material itself was cDNA or gDNA.

As processed by the authors: Estimation of nucleated cell counts was performed using reference gene primer amplification. Some clones are missing from TCRdb's copy, which holds only in-frame ones; the method was immunoSEQ multiplex PCR. D and trimming come from the DNA, and the V and J calls and clone size come from that table. The sample records roughly 260,000 clones, approximately 79% being singletons. The CDR3 extends over 13 amino acids. Germline V gives CDR1 SGHTA, CDR2 FQGNSA. V was clipped by 5 bases and J by 4 bases, with 11 bases between them. What was sequenced was peripheral blood. J is TRBJ1-1 and V is TRBV7-2; weak D call: TRBD1 (6 bases). This TCR was recovered from a woman between 40 and 55 years old with active or convalescent COVID-19. The CDR3 region has the DNA TGTGCCAGCAGCGCAGGGGTGTTCACTGAAGCTTTCTTT. As protein: CASSAGVFTEAFF.